The 2 T cell receptor beta chains below were found in one sample sequenced in a study of lymphopenia after photon versus proton radiotherapy. The data were produced by immunoSEQ multiplex PCR, yet TCRdb's version contains in-frame clones alone and is incomplete. The data show approximately 65,000 clones, roughly 93% seen once. The sample here was peripheral blood, taken from a patient treated with photon-based radiotherapy. The receptor source for this set is a woman aged 70 to 79 with pancreatic cancer.

The chain uses TRBV4-1 and TRBJ2-1; D ambiguous. CDR1 and CDR2 from the germline V gene are MGHRA and YSYEKL. The CDR3 contains 13 residues. Trimming removed 2 bases at V and 4 bases at J, with 6 bases between. The CDR3 protein is CASSQPGYNEQFF. The CDR3 bases are TGCGCCAGCAGCCAACCCGGGTACAATGAGCAGTTCTTC.

This chain joins TRBV25-1 and TRBJ2-5, with 8 bases matching TRBD1. J gave up 5 bases and V 6 bases, and 11 bases lay outside the gene matches. The CDR3 runs to 15 residues. Germline V gene data show CDR1 as MGHDK and CDR2 as SYGVNS. The CDR3 spells CASSEAAGGRETQYF. As DNA, the CDR3 is TGTGCCAGCAGCGAGGCGGCAGGGGGCAGGGAGACCCAGTACTTC.